This T cell receptor (beta chain) was obtained from a study of T cells in Graves' hyperthyroidism and ophthalmopathy. Exclusions: uncontrolled infection, other autoimmune disease, pregnancy, lactation. Overall study results and limits: Peripheral blood also featured most of the thyroid clonotypes expanded above 0.001.

Researchers took RNA transcripts and amplified the TCR beta CDR3 regions from them. An initial round of RT-PCR targeting the TCR CDR3 relied on the HTBI primer set. TCRdb used MiXCR to reprocess the multiplex PCR reads, holding one entry per CDR3 protein. The table lists fewer than 350,000 distinct CDR3 sequences, roughly 13% of them singletons. This CDR3 is 13 amino acids long. Between the trimmed V and J ends, which lost 4 bases and 4 bases, there was a span of 10 bases. The germline CDR1 and CDR2 sequences are LNHDA and SQIVND (reference sequence). A note on this clonotype: What it recognizes is unknown.

This TCR derives from a middle-aged woman with Graves' hyperthyroidism. Material: blood. The chain uses TRBV19 and TRBJ1-1; D remains ambiguous. In nucleotides, the CDR3 is TGTGCCAGTAGTACTACAAGTCGCACTGAAGCTTTCTTT. Protein product: CASSTTSRTEAFF.